This T cell receptor (beta chain) was profiled in a study of post-analysis software for immune sequencing data. Per germline, CDR1 DFQATT and CDR2 SNEGSKA (reference sequence). The CDR3 has 14 amino acids. V gave up 3 bases and J gave up 1 base, with 10 bases separating them. Unique molecular identifiers tagged the TCR beta cDNA libraries. TCRdb independently ran MiXCR on the PCR reads; one entry per CDR3 protein. Of about 770,000 distinct CDR3 sequences in the sample, 35% to 55% were seen once. Findings and limits, study-wide: Included in a set of five TRBV segments more frequent in patients than controls were TRBV5-6, TRBV5-1 and TRBV20-1.

This clonotype was seen a handful of times. What it recognizes is unknown. Material: blood. The TCR was taken from a girl aged 5 to 17 with multiple sclerosis. The rearrangement joins TRBV20-1 to TRBJ2-4, with D uncertain. The CDR3 is CSASEAGAKNIQYF. CDR3 sequence (DNA): TGCAGTGCTAGTGAGGCTGGTGCCAAAAACATTCAGTACTTC.